The T cell receptor beta chain under discussion was sequenced for a study of T cells in Graves' hyperthyroidism and ophthalmopathy. Hyperthyroidism, newly diagnosed and lasting under 2 months, affected patients aged 18 to 65. Findings and limits, study-wide: Also found in blood were most expanded thyroid clonotypes above 0.001.

Amplified TCR beta CDR3 regions came from RNA transcripts. The TCR CDR3 first-round RT-PCR relied on the HTBI primer set. TCRdb used MiXCR to reprocess the multiplex PCR reads, holding one entry per CDR3 protein. The data show 250,000 to 300,000 distinct CDR3 sequences, more than 12% seen once. V gave up 6 bases and J gave up 0 bases, with 11 bases separating them. From germline, CDR1 is MDHEN and CDR2 SYDVKM. The CDR3 runs 14 residues. This clonotype showed up many times. Its antigen is not known. This rearrangement joins TRBV28 to TRBJ1-1; no reliable D call. This TCR was recovered from a woman in her forties with Graves' hyperthyroidism that later progressed to Graves' ophthalmopathy. Sequenced material: blood. CDR3 in amino acids: CASSPPPLNTEAFF. The DNA for the CDR3 is TGTGCCAGCAGCCCACCTCCCTTGAACACTGAAGCTTTCTTT.